This is a list of T cell receptor beta chains from one sample in a study of cytomegalovirus exposure and HLA in healthy donors. Data came from immunoSEQ multiplex PCR; TCRdb stores just in-frame clones and leaves some out. The table records 190,000 or so clones, around 83% of them present only once. The source material was PBMCs. These receptors all come from a man aged 50 to 60 in good health and CMV-seronegative. CDR3s include the opening cysteine and the closing phenylalanine or tryptophan. The D gene is left open where the match is weak. Clone size is given for some rows only: seen once, a few or many times, or a class if the clone is expanded.

V: TRBV18
size: .
D: .
J: TRBJ2-7
CDR3: CASSALAGQTYEQYF
DNA: TGTGCCAGCTCTGCTCTGGCGGGGCAAACCTACGAGCAGTACTTC

V: TRBV7-9
size: .
D: .
J: TRBJ2-6
CDR3: CSSIGESTSGANVLTF
DNA: TGTTCCAGCATCGGGGAGAGTACATCCGGGGCCAACGTCCTGACTTTC

V: TRBV11-2
size: .
D: .
J: TRBJ2-5
CDR3: CASSLSTRTAQYF
DNA: TGTGCCAGCAGCCTCTCTACCCGCACCGCCCAGTACTTC

V: TRBV7-2
size: .
D: TRBD2
J: TRBJ2-7
CDR3: CASSPPGLVSHEQYF
DNA: TGTGCCAGCAGCCCCCCGGGACTAGTCTCCCACGAGCAGTACTTC

V: TRBV5-1
size: .
D: .
J: TRBJ1-1
CDR3: CASSRGQSRPNTEAFF
DNA: TGCGCCAGCAGCCGTGGACAATCTAGACCGAACACTGAAGCTTTCTTT

V: TRBV28
size: .
D: .
J: TRBJ1-4
CDR3: CASERAGNNEKLFF
DNA: TGTGCCAGCGAAAGAGCAGGGAATAATGAAAAACTGTTTTTT

V: TRBV6-6
size: .
D: .
J: TRBJ1-6
CDR3: CASSRGDNSPLHF
DNA: TGTGCCAGCAGTAGAGGAGATAATTCACCCCTCCACTTT

V: TRBV6-5
size: .
D: .
J: TRBJ1-5
CDR3: CASSYSGESQPQHF
DNA: TGTGCCAGCAGTTACTCAGGGGAAAGTCAGCCCCAGCATTTT

V: TRBV10-1
size: few
D: .
J: TRBJ1-2
CDR3: CASRYRTVSTF
DNA: TGCGCCAGCAGATACCGGACAGTAAGCACCTTC

V: TRBV5-4
size: few
D: .
J: TRBJ1-2
CDR3: CASSLRSHYGYTF
DNA: TGTGCCAGCAGCTTGAGGAGTCACTATGGCTACACCTTC

V: TRBV4-3
size: .
D: TRBD1
J: TRBJ1-1
CDR3: CASSRRWQGADTEAFF
DNA: TGCGCCAGCAGTCGACGATGGCAGGGGGCTGACACTGAAGCTTTCTTT

V: TRBV19
size: .
D: TRBD2
J: TRBJ2-1
CDR3: CASSIGLAGADEQFF
DNA: TGTGCCAGTAGTATTGGACTAGCGGGAGCGGATGAGCAGTTCTTC

V: TRBV5-1
size: once
D: TRBD2
J: TRBJ2-7
CDR3: CASSFLAGVRNEQYF
DNA: TGCGCCAGCAGCTTCCTAGCGGGAGTAAGGAACGAGCAGTACTTC

V: TRBV6-6
size: few
D: .
J: TRBJ1-1
CDR3: CASSILNTEAFF
DNA: TGTGCCAGCAGCATTTTGAACACTGAAGCTTTCTTT

V: TRBV7-2
size: .
D: TRBD2
J: TRBJ2-7
CDR3: CASSTGLAGDEQYF
DNA: TGTGCCAGCAGCACCGGACTAGCGGGGGACGAGCAGTACTTC

V: TRBV19
size: .
D: TRBD1
J: TRBJ1-1
CDR3: CASSERTGRTTEAFF
DNA: TGTGCCAGTAGTGAAAGGACAGGGAGAACCACTGAAGCTTTCTTT

V: TRBV7-3
size: .
D: .
J: TRBJ1-1
CDR3: CASSLGTQNTEAFF
DNA: TGTGCCAGCAGCTTAGGGACACAGAACACTGAAGCTTTCTTT

V: TRBV30
size: .
D: TRBD2
J: TRBJ2-3
CDR3: CAWTPPGLGYTDTQYF
DNA: TGTGCCTGGACACCCCCGGGACTAGGATACACAGATACGCAGTATTTT

V: TRBV2
size: .
D: .
J: TRBJ1-5
CDR3: CASSEAGQRAIQPQHF
DNA: TGTGCCAGCAGTGAAGCGGGGCAGCGGGCAATTCAGCCCCAGCATTTT

V: TRBV30
size: .
D: TRBD2
J: TRBJ2-3
CDR3: CAWSGTSGSTDTQYF
DNA: TGTGCCTGGTCCGGGACTAGCGGAAGCACAGATACGCAGTATTTT

V: TRBV18
size: .
D: .
J: TRBJ1-1
CDR3: CASSPTQVGMNTEAFF
DNA: TGTGCCAGCTCACCCACTCAGGTGGGTATGAACACTGAAGCTTTCTTT

V: TRBV19
size: .
D: TRBD1
J: TRBJ1-5
CDR3: CASNPSRGRGRRGQPQHF
DNA: TGTGCCAGTAATCCCTCCCGAGGCAGGGGGCGAAGAGGTCAGCCCCAGCATTTT

V: TRBV6-1
size: .
D: .
J: TRBJ1-5
CDR3: CASSEKGSHNQPQHF
DNA: TGTGCCAGCAGTGAAAAAGGGAGTCACAATCAGCCCCAGCATTTT

V: TRBV5-8
size: .
D: .
J: TRBJ1-1
CDR3: CASSLGGVDTEAFF
DNA: TGTGCCAGCAGCTTGGGCGGGGTGGACACTGAAGCTTTCTTT

V: TRBV7-9
size: .
D: .
J: TRBJ1-2
CDR3: CASSLLWPQEGGYTF
DNA: TGTGCCAGCAGCTTATTATGGCCCCAGGAAGGCGGCTACACCTTC

V: TRBV7-9
size: .
D: TRBD1
J: TRBJ1-5
CDR3: CASSLGQGDSNQPQHF
DNA: TGTGCCAGCAGCTTAGGACAGGGAGATAGCAATCAGCCCCAGCATTTT

V: TRBV9
size: once
D: .
J: TRBJ1-2
CDR3: CASSPGLSGNYGYTF
DNA: TGTGCCAGCAGCCCGGGACTCTCGGGGAACTATGGCTACACCTTC

V: TRBV11-2
size: .
D: TRBD2
J: TRBJ2-1
CDR3: CASSLRGGTYNEQFF
DNA: TGTGCCAGCAGCCTACGGGGGGGGACCTACAATGAGCAGTTCTTC

V: TRBV4-3
size: few
D: .
J: TRBJ1-2
CDR3: CASSQEPRVNYGYTF
DNA: TGCGCCAGCAGCCAAGAACCCCGGGTTAACTATGGCTACACCTTC

V: TRBV27
size: .
D: TRBD2
J: TRBJ2-1
CDR3: CASSLAGGGNEQFF
DNA: TGTGCCAGCAGTTTGGCGGGAGGTGGCAATGAGCAGTTCTTC

V: TRBV6-1
size: .
D: .
J: TRBJ2-5
CDR3: CASSVQGQETQYF
DNA: TGTGCCAGCAGTGTACAGGGCCAAGAGACCCAGTACTTC

V: TRBV29-1
size: .
D: .
J: TRBJ1-1
CDR3: CSVVGGLGTGAFF
DNA: TGCAGCGTTGTTGGGGGCTTAGGTACTGGAGCTTTCTTT

V: TRBV2
size: .
D: .
J: TRBJ2-3
CDR3: CASMRTGLSTDTQYF
DNA: TGTGCCAGCATGCGAACAGGGCTGAGCACAGATACGCAGTATTTT

V: TRBV9
size: .
D: TRBD2
J: TRBJ2-3
CDR3: CASSTPLAGGPIDTQYF
DNA: TGTGCCAGCAGCACCCCCCTAGCGGGAGGGCCGATAGATACGCAGTATTTT

V: TRBV19
size: .
D: TRBD1
J: TRBJ2-7
CDR3: CASSIRDSGAYEQYF
DNA: TGTGCCAGTAGTATAAGGGACAGTGGAGCCTACGAGCAGTACTTC

V: TRBV7-9
size: .
D: TRBD1
J: TRBJ1-2
CDR3: CSSSLGQGNYGYTF
DNA: TGTTCCAGCAGCTTGGGACAGGGAAACTATGGCTACACCTTC

V: TRBV5-5
size: .
D: .
J: TRBJ1-2
CDR3: CASSLSGGELGYTF
DNA: TGTGCCAGCAGCTTATCGGGGGGGGAACTCGGCTACACCTTC

V: TRBV7-9
size: .
D: TRBD2
J: TRBJ2-3
CDR3: CASSHLAGESTDTQYF
DNA: TGTGCCAGCAGCCATCTAGCGGGAGAGAGCACAGATACGCAGTATTTT

V: TRBV7-9
size: .
D: .
J: TRBJ2-7
CDR3: CASSINSYEQYF
DNA: TGTGCCAGCAGCATTAACTCCTACGAGCAGTACTTC

V: TRBV5-4
size: few
D: .
J: TRBJ1-1
CDR3: CASSLYGWGEDTEAFF
DNA: TGTGCCAGCAGCTTATACGGCTGGGGGGAGGACACTGAAGCTTTCTTT

V: TRBV5-1
size: once
D: .
J: TRBJ2-3
CDR3: CASSLPGSTDTQYF
DNA: TGCGCCAGCAGCTTGCCAGGTTCCACAGATACGCAGTATTTT

V: TRBV5-1
size: .
D: .
J: TRBJ2-7
CDR3: CASSLGASAQTYEQYF
DNA: TGCGCCAGCAGCTTGGGGGCTAGCGCACAGACCTACGAGCAGTACTTC

V: TRBV7-9
size: .
D: TRBD1
J: TRBJ2-7
CDR3: CASSLGVGGDRDSEQYF
DNA: TGTGCCAGCAGCTTAGGGGTGGGGGGGGACAGGGACTCCGAGCAGTACTTC

V: TRBV27
size: .
D: .
J: TRBJ1-4
CDR3: CASSLFPAGGKLFF
DNA: TGTGCCAGCAGTTTATTTCCGGCCGGGGGGAAACTGTTTTTT

V: TRBV6-6
size: once
D: .
J: TRBJ2-7
CDR3: CASSYSTGNYEQYF
DNA: TGTGCCAGCAGTTACTCAACAGGGAACTACGAGCAGTACTTC

V: TRBV5-5
size: .
D: TRBD1
J: TRBJ2-3
CDR3: CASSLTGQLSTDTQYF
DNA: TGTGCCAGCAGTCTCACGGGACAGCTAAGCACAGATACGCAGTATTTT

V: TRBV5-1
size: .
D: TRBD1
J: TRBJ1-2
CDR3: CASSSGQGNYGYTF
DNA: TGCGCCAGCAGCTCGGGACAGGGGAACTATGGCTACACCTTC